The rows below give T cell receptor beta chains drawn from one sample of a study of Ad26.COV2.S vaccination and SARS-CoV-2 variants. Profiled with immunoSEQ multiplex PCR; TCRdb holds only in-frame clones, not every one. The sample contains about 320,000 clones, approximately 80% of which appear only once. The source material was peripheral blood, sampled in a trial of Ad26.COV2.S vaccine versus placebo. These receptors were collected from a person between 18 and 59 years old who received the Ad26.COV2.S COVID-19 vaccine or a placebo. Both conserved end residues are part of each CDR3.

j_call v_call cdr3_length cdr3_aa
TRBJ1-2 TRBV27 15 CASSLEGGLGYGYTF
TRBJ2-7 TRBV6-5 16 CASSYPPLAGGYEQYF
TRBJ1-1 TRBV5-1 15 CASSLEGTLNTEAFF
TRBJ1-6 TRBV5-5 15 CASSPHTGEGSPLHF
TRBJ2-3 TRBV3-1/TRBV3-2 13 CASSPWGGSTQYF
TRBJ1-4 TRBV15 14 CATRQHTGGEKLFF
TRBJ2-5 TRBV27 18 CASSLRYPRGPSPETQYF
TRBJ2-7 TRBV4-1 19 CASSQDWAGTGTVSYEQYF
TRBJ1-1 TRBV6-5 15 CASSYRVGRSTEAFF
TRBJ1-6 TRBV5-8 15 CASSSYRAYNSPLHF
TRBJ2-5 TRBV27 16 CASSYSPAGAQETQYF
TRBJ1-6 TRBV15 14 CATSSDRASSPLHF
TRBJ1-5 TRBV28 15 CASRTTGYSNQPQHF
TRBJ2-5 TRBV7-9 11 CASSEQETQYF
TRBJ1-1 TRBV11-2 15 CASSITGDGGTEAFF
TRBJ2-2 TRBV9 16 CASSRPTQGNTGELFF
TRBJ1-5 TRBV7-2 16 CASSLGTGAPNQPQHF
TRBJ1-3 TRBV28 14 CASIGTTLGNTIYF
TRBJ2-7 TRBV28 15 CASSEGLAGDYEQYF
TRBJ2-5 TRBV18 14 CASSPIDRQETQYF
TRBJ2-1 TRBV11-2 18 CASSLGTLERGGYNEQFF
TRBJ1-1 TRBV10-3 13 CAISPQGSTEAFF
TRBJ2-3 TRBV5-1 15 CASSEQGLVTDTQYF
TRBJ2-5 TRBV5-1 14 CASSGVTGQETQYF
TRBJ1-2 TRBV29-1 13 CSVVVGPTGGYTF
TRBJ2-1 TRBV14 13 CASSQDLGDEQFF
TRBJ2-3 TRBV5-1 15 CASSSTGLGTDTQYF
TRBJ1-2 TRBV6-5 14 CASSSQGISYGYTF
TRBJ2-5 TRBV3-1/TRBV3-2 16 CASSQEVAVKGETQYF
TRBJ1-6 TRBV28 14 CASSFSVRGSPLHF
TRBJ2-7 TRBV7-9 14 CASSTLAGGLEQYF
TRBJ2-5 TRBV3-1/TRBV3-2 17 CASSQGRVAGGQETQYF
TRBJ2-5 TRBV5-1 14 CASSLMAIQETQYF
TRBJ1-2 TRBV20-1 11 CSARVGGGYTF
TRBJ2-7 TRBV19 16 CASSPRSGYKPYEQYF
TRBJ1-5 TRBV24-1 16 CATSDAGTPSNQPQHF
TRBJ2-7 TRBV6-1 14 CASSEAGRAGEQYF
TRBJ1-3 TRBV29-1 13 CSAMPSSGNTIYF
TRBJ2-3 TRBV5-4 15 CASSSRRTATDTQYF
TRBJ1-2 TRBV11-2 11 CASSFRDGYTF
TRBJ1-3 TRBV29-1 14 CSVRTDELGNTIYF
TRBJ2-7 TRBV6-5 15 CASRLSDRVNYEQYF
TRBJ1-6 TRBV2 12 CASRTGRTVHHF
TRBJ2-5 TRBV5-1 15 CASSPGLNNGETQYF
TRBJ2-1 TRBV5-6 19 CASSLASPTPQSSYNEQFF